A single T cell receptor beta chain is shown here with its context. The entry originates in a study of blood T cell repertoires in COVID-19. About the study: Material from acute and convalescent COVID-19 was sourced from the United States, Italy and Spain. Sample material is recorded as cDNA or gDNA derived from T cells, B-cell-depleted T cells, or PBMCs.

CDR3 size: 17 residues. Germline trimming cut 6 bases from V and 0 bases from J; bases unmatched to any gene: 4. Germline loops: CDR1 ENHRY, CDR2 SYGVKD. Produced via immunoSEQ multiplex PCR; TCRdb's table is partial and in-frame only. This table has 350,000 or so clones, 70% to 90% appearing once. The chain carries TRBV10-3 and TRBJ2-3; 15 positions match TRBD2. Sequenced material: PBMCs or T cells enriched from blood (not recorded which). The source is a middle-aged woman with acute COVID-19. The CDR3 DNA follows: TGTGCCATCAGCGGGACTAGCGGGGGGAGTAGCACAGATACGCAGTATTTT. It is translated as CAISGTSGGSSTDTQYF.